These T cell receptor beta chains were read from a single sample in a study of blood T cell repertoires in COVID-19. Data came from immunoSEQ multiplex PCR; TCRdb stores just in-frame clones and leaves some out. The profile shows roughly 1,300 clones, approximately 94% of them singletons. Specimen: peripheral blood. All receptors come from a human donor in a cohort sampled during active COVID-19. The CDR3 runs from the conserved cysteine through the conserved F or W. The D gene is left open where the match is weak. Size is omitted from some rows. Given values are once, few, many or a class for expanded clones.

J gene: TRBJ2-5; V gene: TRBV9; clone size: NA; D gene: TRBD2; CDR3 protein: CASSQLKTSGGAETQYF; CDR3 DNA: TGTGCCAGCAGCCAACTAAAAACTAGCGGGGGGGCGGAGACCCAGTACTTC
J gene: TRBJ1-6; V gene: TRBV5-1; clone size: NA; D gene: TRBD1; CDR3 protein: CASSYGRTGYNSPLHF; CDR3 DNA: TGCGCCAGCAGCTACGGAAGGACAGGGTATAATTCACCCCTCCACTTT
J gene: TRBJ1-2; V gene: TRBV6-2/TRBV6-3; clone size: NA; D gene: NA; CDR3 protein: CASSFQGLFYGYTF; CDR3 DNA: TGTGCCAGCAGTTTCCAGGGGTTGTTCTATGGCTACACCTTC
J gene: TRBJ1-1; V gene: TRBV7-2; clone size: NA; D gene: NA; CDR3 protein: CASSLQVNTEAFF; CDR3 DNA: TGTGCCAGCAGCCTACAGGTGAACACTGAAGCTTTCTTT
J gene: TRBJ2-1; V gene: TRBV12-3/TRBV12-4; clone size: NA; D gene: TRBD2; CDR3 protein: CASSSGKEQFF; CDR3 DNA: TGTGCCAGCAGTAGCGGGAAAGAGCAGTTCTTC
J gene: TRBJ1-3; V gene: TRBV4-3; clone size: NA; D gene: NA; CDR3 protein: CASSQENVGPGNTIYF; CDR3 DNA: TGCGCCAGCAGCCAAGAGAACGTGGGGCCTGGAAACACCATATATTTT
J gene: TRBJ2-5; V gene: TRBV4-1; clone size: NA; D gene: TRBD1; CDR3 protein: CASSQEPVTGENHQETQYF; CDR3 DNA: TGCGCCAGCAGCCAAGAACCAGTAACAGGGGAAAATCACCAAGAGACCCAGTACTTC
J gene: TRBJ2-3; V gene: TRBV10-3; clone size: NA; D gene: TRBD2; CDR3 protein: CAIRPGLAGGKSTDTQYF; CDR3 DNA: TGTGCCATCAGGCCGGGACTAGCGGGGGGTAAAAGCACAGATACGCAGTATTTT
J gene: TRBJ1-2; V gene: TRBV6-2/TRBV6-3; clone size: NA; D gene: NA; CDR3 protein: CASSYSSVGYTF; CDR3 DNA: TGTGCCAGCAGTTACTCGAGCGTCGGCTACACCTTC
J gene: TRBJ1-6; V gene: TRBV5-1; clone size: NA; D gene: TRBD1; CDR3 protein: CASSLDRGPGNSPLHF; CDR3 DNA: TGCGCCAGCAGCTTGGACAGGGGGCCCGGTAATTCACCCCTCCACTTT
J gene: TRBJ2-7; V gene: TRBV7-9; clone size: few; D gene: NA; CDR3 protein: CASSARDISEQYF; CDR3 DNA: TGTGCCAGCAGCGCCCGGGACATCTCCGAGCAGTACTTC
J gene: TRBJ2-7; V gene: TRBV3-1/TRBV3-2; clone size: once; D gene: TRBD1; CDR3 protein: CASRQTGPGSYEQYF; CDR3 DNA: TGTGCCAGCAGACAGACAGGGCCTGGCTCCTACGAGCAGTACTTC
J gene: TRBJ2-4; V gene: TRBV7-9; clone size: NA; D gene: TRBD2; CDR3 protein: CASSLGLAVENIQYF; CDR3 DNA: TGTGCCAGCAGCTTGGGACTAGCGGTAGAAAACATTCAGTACTTC
J gene: TRBJ1-4; V gene: TRBV28; clone size: NA; D gene: NA; CDR3 protein: CASSLIAEQYPGAVEKLFF; CDR3 DNA: TGTGCCAGCAGTTTAATAGCAGAGCAATACCCAGGGGCTGTAGAAAAACTGTTTTTT
J gene: TRBJ2-4; V gene: TRBV6-2/TRBV6-3; clone size: once; D gene: NA; CDR3 protein: CASSPGEVQNIQYF; CDR3 DNA: TGTGCCAGCAGTCCCGGGGAGGTCCAAAACATTCAGTACTTC
J gene: TRBJ2-6; V gene: TRBV10-1; clone size: NA; D gene: NA; CDR3 protein: CASSPTGNGANVLTF; CDR3 DNA: TGCGCCAGCAGTCCAACAGGGAACGGGGCCAACGTCCTGACTTTC
J gene: TRBJ2-1; V gene: TRBV3-1/TRBV3-2; clone size: NA; D gene: NA; CDR3 protein: CASSHGPGVGQFF; CDR3 DNA: TGTGCCAGCAGCCATGGGCCGGGAGTTGGGCAGTTCTTC
J gene: TRBJ1-1; V gene: TRBV4-2; clone size: NA; D gene: NA; CDR3 protein: CASSQVLDRNTEAFF; CDR3 DNA: TGTGCCAGCAGCCAAGTTTTGGACAGGAACACTGAAGCTTTCTTT
J gene: TRBJ2-7; V gene: TRBV2; clone size: NA; D gene: TRBD1; CDR3 protein: CASTTGTEAYEQYF; CDR3 DNA: TGTGCCAGCACGACCGGGACAGAAGCCTACGAGCAGTACTTC
J gene: TRBJ1-1; V gene: TRBV5-1; clone size: once; D gene: NA; CDR3 protein: CASSFGLTNTEAFF; CDR3 DNA: TGCGCCAGCAGCTTTGGCCTGACAAACACTGAAGCTTTCTTT
J gene: TRBJ1-2; V gene: TRBV9; clone size: NA; D gene: NA; CDR3 protein: CASSVDAQVYGYTF; CDR3 DNA: TGTGCCAGCAGCGTAGACGCGCAGGTCTATGGCTACACCTTC
J gene: TRBJ2-1; V gene: TRBV4-1; clone size: NA; D gene: TRBD2; CDR3 protein: CASSQILAPKTLNEQFF; CDR3 DNA: TGCGCCAGCAGCCAAATACTAGCGCCTAAGACCTTGAATGAGCAGTTCTTC
J gene: TRBJ1-5; V gene: TRBV7-8; clone size: NA; D gene: NA; CDR3 protein: CASSTEDRPGQPQHF; CDR3 DNA: TGTGCCAGCAGCACCGAAGACCGGCCGGGTCAGCCCCAGCATTTT
J gene: TRBJ2-1; V gene: TRBV10-2; clone size: NA; D gene: TRBD2; CDR3 protein: CASSDAGWPSGNNEQFF; CDR3 DNA: TGCGCCAGCAGTGATGCGGGGTGGCCTAGCGGAAACAATGAGCAGTTCTTC
J gene: TRBJ2-7; V gene: TRBV10-1; clone size: NA; D gene: NA; CDR3 protein: CASSESYSEQYF; CDR3 DNA: TGCGCCAGCAGTGAGTCTTATTCCGAGCAGTACTTC
J gene: TRBJ2-2; V gene: TRBV7-9; clone size: NA; D gene: NA; CDR3 protein: CASSLRGSGGMGTGELFF; CDR3 DNA: TGTGCCAGCAGCTTACGGGGATCGGGCGGAATGGGGACCGGGGAGCTGTTTTTT
J gene: TRBJ2-7; V gene: TRBV5-1; clone size: NA; D gene: TRBD2; CDR3 protein: CASSLVSGGRSSYEQYF; CDR3 DNA: TGCGCCAGCAGCTTGGTTAGCGGGGGTCGCAGCTCCTACGAGCAGTACTTC
J gene: TRBJ2-1; V gene: TRBV14; clone size: NA; D gene: TRBD2; CDR3 protein: CASSQGLAAYNEQFF; CDR3 DNA: TGTGCCAGCAGCCAAGGGCTAGCGGCTTACAATGAGCAGTTCTTC
J gene: TRBJ1-3; V gene: TRBV27; clone size: NA; D gene: NA; CDR3 protein: CASSPGLSGNTIYF; CDR3 DNA: TGTGCCAGCTCCCCGGGACTCTCTGGAAACACCATATATTTT
J gene: TRBJ1-1; V gene: TRBV6-1; clone size: NA; D gene: NA; CDR3 protein: CASSVGSSLRRTEAFF; CDR3 DNA: TGTGCCAGCAGTGTTGGGAGCTCCTTACGGCGGACTGAAGCTTTCTTT
J gene: TRBJ1-5; V gene: TRBV5-8; clone size: NA; D gene: NA; CDR3 protein: CASSPQGGSSNQPQHF; CDR3 DNA: TGTGCCAGCAGCCCACAGGGAGGGTCGAGCAATCAGCCCCAGCATTTT
J gene: TRBJ1-5; V gene: TRBV4-2; clone size: few; D gene: NA; CDR3 protein: CASSYDRLYQPQHF; CDR3 DNA: TGTGCCAGCAGCTACGACAGACTTTATCAGCCCCAGCATTTT
J gene: TRBJ2-3; V gene: TRBV13; clone size: NA; D gene: NA; CDR3 protein: CASKPDRSRDTQYF; CDR3 DNA: TGTGCCAGCAAGCCTGACAGGTCCCGGGATACGCAGTATTTT
J gene: TRBJ2-3; V gene: TRBV4-3; clone size: NA; D gene: TRBD2; CDR3 protein: CASSQRLAGGPGTDTQYF; CDR3 DNA: TGCGCCAGCAGCCAAAGACTAGCGGGAGGGCCTGGCACAGATACGCAGTATTTT
J gene: TRBJ1-2; V gene: TRBV7-9; clone size: NA; D gene: NA; CDR3 protein: CASSLQQGSDGYTF; CDR3 DNA: TGTGCCAGCAGCCTTCAACAGGGTTCTGATGGCTACACCTTC
J gene: TRBJ2-3; V gene: TRBV5-1; clone size: NA; D gene: NA; CDR3 protein: CASSLAAASTDTQYF; CDR3 DNA: TGCGCCAGCAGCTTGGCAGCGGCAAGCACAGATACGCAGTATTTT
J gene: TRBJ2-3; V gene: TRBV4-3; clone size: NA; D gene: TRBD1; CDR3 protein: CASSQKTGTGADTQYF; CDR3 DNA: TGCGCCAGCAGCCAAAAAACCGGGACAGGGGCAGATACGCAGTATTTT
J gene: TRBJ1-2; V gene: TRBV5-1; clone size: NA; D gene: TRBD1; CDR3 protein: CASSPEGGQYKLGRSSNYGYTF; CDR3 DNA: TGCGCCAGCAGCCCCGAAGGGGGACAGTATAAGCTCGGCCGGTCTTCTAACTATGGCTACACCTTC
J gene: TRBJ1-2; V gene: TRBV6-1; clone size: NA; D gene: TRBD1; CDR3 protein: CASSEGDRGNYGYTF; CDR3 DNA: TGTGCCAGCAGTGAAGGCGACAGGGGGAACTATGGCTACACCTTC
J gene: TRBJ2-3; V gene: TRBV4-3; clone size: NA; D gene: NA; CDR3 protein: CASSPYRLATDTQYF; CDR3 DNA: TGCGCCAGCAGCCCGTATCGATTAGCGACAGATACGCAGTATTTT